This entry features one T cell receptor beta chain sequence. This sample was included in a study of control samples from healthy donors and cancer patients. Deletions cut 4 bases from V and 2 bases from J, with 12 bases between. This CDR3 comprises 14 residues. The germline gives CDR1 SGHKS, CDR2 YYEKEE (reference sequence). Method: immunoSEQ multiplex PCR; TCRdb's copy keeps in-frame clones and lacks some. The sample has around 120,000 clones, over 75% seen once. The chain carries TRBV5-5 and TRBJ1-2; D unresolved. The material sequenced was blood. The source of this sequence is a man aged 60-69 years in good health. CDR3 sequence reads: CASSDSGGNYGYTF. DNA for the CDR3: TGTGCCAGCAGCGACTCGGGCGGAAACTATGGCTACACCTTC.